Included here is one T cell receptor beta chain sequence, with context. This receptor's antigen is unknown. No per-base quality is available; no much larger clone lies one base away. These data originate in a study of blood T cell repertoires in COVID-19 (dated by TCRdb to about 2020). Describing the broader study: The collaborator samples originated in the United States, Italy and Spain and spanned the acute and convalescent phases of COVID-19. The samples were drawn from the first 160 participants of the ongoing ImmuneRACE study and from about 1,200 subjects provided by 6 global collaborators. A de-identified subject ID, COVID-19 status, age in years and sex were almost always included in the sample metadata. Where HLA class I and class II types were available, the types were taken from metadata supplied by the sample provider, not from assay-based typing. The material from the prospective study consisted of cDNA or gDNA derived from T cells, B-cell-depleted T cells, or PBMCs. Deeply sampled blood TCRbeta repertoires from subjects exposed to, actively infected with, or recovered from COVID-19 were included in the dataset. The repertoires were released in a freely available public database meant as a resource for research on the immune response to SARS-CoV-2. The paper as a whole reports these results and caveats: The quantity of clinical and demographic metadata differed by source and by participant and was supplied without curation.

Via the germline V gene (reference sequence), CDR1 is SGHNT and CDR2 YYREEE. At the junction V is shortened by 4 bases and J by 0 bases, with 11 bases in between. The CDR3, from cysteine to phenylalanine, totals 14 residues. The read is trimmed to its CDR3 DNA, 42 bases read in frame from base 1. Each collaborating institution followed its own protocols to collect whole blood in K2EDTA tubes. For TCRbeta analysis, collaborators shipped samples in one of three forms: frozen whole blood, isolated PBMCs, or DNA extracted from either of those sample types. TCRbeta CDR3 regions were amplified from genomic DNA by means of the immunoSEQ Assay, a bias-controlled multiplex PCR. The study's own analysis went as follows. The number of nucleated cells in each sample was estimated from the amplification of reference gene primers within the assay. Sequence reads were collapsed and filtered to measure the absolute abundance of every unique TCRbeta CDR3 rearrangement. For each sample, productive Simpson clonality was calculated as the square root of Simpson's diversity index over productive rearrangements. Held by TCRdb, this immuneACCESS table contains in-frame sequences only and omits some clones. Under half of the omission traces to an unresolved V gene where checked; the cause of the rest is unknown. For V, J and clone size, that table is used; D and trimming come from the DNA. The sample table shows roughly 150,000 clones, and more than 80% are seen once. Roughly 15% of the sample lies in the top ten.

The TCR was taken from a woman aged 40 to 55 with acute or convalescent COVID-19. The material sequenced was peripheral blood. The chain employs TRBV5-4 and TRBJ2-7; too little of a D gene remains to name it. The nucleotide sequence reads as follows: TGTGCCAGCAGCCCTGACACCGTCTCCTACGAGCAGTACTTC. This yields the protein CASSPDTVSYEQYF. The variable domain in full, with residues beyond the CDR3 obtained from the reference TRBV5-4 and TRBJ2-7 genes, is ETGVTQSPTHLIKTRGQQVTLRCSSQSGHNTVSWYQQALGQGPQFIFQYYREEENGRGNFPPRFSGLQFPNYSSELNVNALELDDSALYLCASSPDTVSYEQYFGPGTRLTVT.